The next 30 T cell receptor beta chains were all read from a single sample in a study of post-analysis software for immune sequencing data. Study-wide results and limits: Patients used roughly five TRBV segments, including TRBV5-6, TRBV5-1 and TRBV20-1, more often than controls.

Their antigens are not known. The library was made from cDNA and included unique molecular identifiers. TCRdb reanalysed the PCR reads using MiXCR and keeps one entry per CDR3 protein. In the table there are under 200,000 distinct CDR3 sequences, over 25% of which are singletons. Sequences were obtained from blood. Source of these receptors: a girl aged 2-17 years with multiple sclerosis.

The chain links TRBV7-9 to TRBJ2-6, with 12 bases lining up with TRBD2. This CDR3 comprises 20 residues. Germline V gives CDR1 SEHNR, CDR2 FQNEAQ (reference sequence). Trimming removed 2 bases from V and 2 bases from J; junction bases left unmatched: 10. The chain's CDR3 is CASSLILAGGYGAGANVLTF. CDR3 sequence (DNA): TGTGCCAGCAGCTTAATTCTAGCGGGAGGGTACGGAGCTGGGGCCAACGTCCTGACTTTC.

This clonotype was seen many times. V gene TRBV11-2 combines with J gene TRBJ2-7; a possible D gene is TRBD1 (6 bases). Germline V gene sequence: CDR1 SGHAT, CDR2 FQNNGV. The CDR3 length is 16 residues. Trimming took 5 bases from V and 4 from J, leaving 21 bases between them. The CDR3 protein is CASSLVYREGGYEQYF. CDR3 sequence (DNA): TGTGCCAGCAGCCTAGTCTACCGGGAAGGGGGATACGAGCAGTACTTC. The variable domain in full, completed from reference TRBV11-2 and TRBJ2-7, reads EAGVAQSPRYKIIEKRQSVAFWCNPISGHATLYWYQQILGQGPKLLIQFQNNGVVDDSQLPKDRFSAERLKGVDSTLKIQPAKLEDSAVYLCASSLVYREGGYEQYFGPGTRLTVT.

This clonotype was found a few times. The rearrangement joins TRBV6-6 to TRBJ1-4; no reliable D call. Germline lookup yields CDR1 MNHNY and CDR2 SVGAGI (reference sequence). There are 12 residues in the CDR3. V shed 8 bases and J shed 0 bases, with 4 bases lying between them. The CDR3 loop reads CASRSTNEKLFF. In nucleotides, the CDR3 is TGTGCCAGCCGCTCAACTAATGAAAAACTGTTTTTT.

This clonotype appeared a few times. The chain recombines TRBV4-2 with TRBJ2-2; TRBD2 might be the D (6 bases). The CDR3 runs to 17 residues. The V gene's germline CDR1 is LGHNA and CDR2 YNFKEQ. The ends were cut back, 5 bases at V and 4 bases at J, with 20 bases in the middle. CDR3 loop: CASSAYVVGRRTGELFF. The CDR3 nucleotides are TGTGCCAGCAGCGCCTATGTCGTTGGGAGGCGCACCGGGGAGCTGTTTTTT.

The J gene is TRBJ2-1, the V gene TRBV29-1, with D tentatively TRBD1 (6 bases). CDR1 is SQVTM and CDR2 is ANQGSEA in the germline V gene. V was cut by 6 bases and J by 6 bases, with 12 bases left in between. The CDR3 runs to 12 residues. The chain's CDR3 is CSVRKQGNEQFF. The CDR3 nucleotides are TGCAGCGTCAGAAAACAGGGCAATGAGCAGTTCTTC.

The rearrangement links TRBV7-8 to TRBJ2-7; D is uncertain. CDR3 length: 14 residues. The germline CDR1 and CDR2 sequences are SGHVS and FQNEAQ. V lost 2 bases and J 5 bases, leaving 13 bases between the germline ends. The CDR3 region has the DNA TGTGCCAGCAGCTTAACCCTAGTTGCCGACGAGCAGTACTTC. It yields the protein CASSLTLVADEQYF.

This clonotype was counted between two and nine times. The CDR3 loop reads CASSGDHSSYEQYF. CDR3 in DNA: TGCGCCAGCAGCGGGGATCATAGCTCCTACGAGCAGTACTTC. The genes are TRBV5-1 and TRBJ2-7, with D hard to call. Germline V gene data show CDR1 as SGHRS and CDR2 as YFSETQ. The CDR3 extends over 14 amino acids. The ends were cut back, 4 bases at V and 0 bases at J, with 11 bases in the middle. The full variable domain, with the rest looked up from reference TRBV5-1 and TRBJ2-7, is KAGVTQTPRYLIKTRGQQVTLSCSPISGHRSVSWYQQTPGQGLQFLFEYFSETQRNKGNFPGRFSGRQFSNSRSEMNVSTLELGDSALYLCASSGDHSSYEQYFGPGTRLTVT.

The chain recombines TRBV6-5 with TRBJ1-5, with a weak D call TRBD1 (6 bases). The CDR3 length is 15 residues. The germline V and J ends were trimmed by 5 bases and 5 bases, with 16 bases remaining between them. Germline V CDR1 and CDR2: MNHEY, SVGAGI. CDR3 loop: CASSIGQNLHQPQHF. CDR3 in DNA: TGTGCCAGCAGTATTGGACAGAACCTACATCAGCCCCAGCATTTT.

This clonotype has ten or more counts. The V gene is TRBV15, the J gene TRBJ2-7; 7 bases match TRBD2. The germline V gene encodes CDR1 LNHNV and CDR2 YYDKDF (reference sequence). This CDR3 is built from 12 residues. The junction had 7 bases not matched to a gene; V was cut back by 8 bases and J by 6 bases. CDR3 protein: CATRTRSSEQYF. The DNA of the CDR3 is TGTGCCACCCGGACTAGATCGAGCGAGCAGTACTTC.

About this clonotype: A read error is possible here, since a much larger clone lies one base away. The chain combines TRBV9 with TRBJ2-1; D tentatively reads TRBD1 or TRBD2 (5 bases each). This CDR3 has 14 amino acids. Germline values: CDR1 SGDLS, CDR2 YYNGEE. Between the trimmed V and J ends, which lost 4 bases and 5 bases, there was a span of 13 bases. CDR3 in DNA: TGTGCCAGCAGCCGAGAGGGGCAGCACAATGAGCAGTTCTTC. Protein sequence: CASSREGQHNEQFF.

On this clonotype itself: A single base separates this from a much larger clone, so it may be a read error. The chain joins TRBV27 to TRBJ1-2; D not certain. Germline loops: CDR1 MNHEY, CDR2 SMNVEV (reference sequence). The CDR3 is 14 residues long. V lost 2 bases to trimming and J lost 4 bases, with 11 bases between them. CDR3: CASSLRQERYGYTF. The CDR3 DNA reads TGTGCCAGCAGTTTACGGCAGGAGCGCTATGGCTACACCTTC.

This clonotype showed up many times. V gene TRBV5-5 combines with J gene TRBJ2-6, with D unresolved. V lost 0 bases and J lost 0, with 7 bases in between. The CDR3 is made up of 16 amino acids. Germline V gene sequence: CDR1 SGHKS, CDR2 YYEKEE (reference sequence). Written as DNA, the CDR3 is TGTGCCAGCAGCTTGGAGGCAGGCTCTGGGGCCAACGTCCTGACTTTC. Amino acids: CASSLEAGSGANVLTF.

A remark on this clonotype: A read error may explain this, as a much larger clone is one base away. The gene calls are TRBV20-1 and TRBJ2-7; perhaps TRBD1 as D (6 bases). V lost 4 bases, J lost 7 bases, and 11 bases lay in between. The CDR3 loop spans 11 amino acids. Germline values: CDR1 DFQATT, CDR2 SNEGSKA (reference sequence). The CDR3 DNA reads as TGCAGTGCTAACAGGGCCAATGAGCAGTACTTC. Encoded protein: CSANRANEQYF.

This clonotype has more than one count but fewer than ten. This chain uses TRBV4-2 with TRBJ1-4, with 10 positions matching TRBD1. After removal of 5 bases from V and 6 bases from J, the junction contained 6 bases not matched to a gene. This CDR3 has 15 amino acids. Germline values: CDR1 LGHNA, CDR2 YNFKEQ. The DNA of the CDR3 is TGTGCCAGCAGCACCGGGACAGGGGATTATGAAAAACTGTTTTTT. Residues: CASSTGTGDYEKLFF.

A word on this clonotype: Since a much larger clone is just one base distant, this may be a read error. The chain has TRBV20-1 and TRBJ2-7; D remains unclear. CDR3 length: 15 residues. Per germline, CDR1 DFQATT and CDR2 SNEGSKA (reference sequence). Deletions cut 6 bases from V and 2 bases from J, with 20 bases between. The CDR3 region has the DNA TGCAGTGCCAGGTCTCCCCGGGCTAACCCCTACGAGCAGTACGTC. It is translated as CSARSPRANPYEQYV.

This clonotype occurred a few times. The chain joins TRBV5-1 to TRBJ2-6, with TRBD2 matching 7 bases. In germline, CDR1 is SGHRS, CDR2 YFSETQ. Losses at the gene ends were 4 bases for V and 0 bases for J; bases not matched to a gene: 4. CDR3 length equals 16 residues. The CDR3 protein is CASSIGTNSGANVLTF. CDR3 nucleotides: TGCGCCAGCAGCATCGGGACTAACTCTGGGGCCAACGTCCTGACTTTC.

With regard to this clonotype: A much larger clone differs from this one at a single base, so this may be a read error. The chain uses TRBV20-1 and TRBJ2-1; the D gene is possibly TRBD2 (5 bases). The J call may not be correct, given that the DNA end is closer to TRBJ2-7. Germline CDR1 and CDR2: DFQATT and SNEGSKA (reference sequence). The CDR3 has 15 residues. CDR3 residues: CSASTLEGAYNEQYF. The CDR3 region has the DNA TGCAGTGCTAGTACTTTAGAGGGAGCCTACAATGAGCAGTACTTC.

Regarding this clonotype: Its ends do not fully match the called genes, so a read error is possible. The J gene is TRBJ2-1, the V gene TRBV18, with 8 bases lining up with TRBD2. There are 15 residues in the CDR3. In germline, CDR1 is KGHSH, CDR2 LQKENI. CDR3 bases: TGTGCCAGCTCACTAACTAGCGGACCAAACAACGAGCAGTTCTTC. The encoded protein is CASSLTSGPNNEQFF.

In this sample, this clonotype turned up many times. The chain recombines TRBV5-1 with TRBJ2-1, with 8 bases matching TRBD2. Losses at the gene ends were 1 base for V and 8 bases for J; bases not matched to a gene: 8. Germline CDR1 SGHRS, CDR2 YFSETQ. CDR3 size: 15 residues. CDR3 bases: TGCGCCAGCAGCTTGCGTGGGACTAGTGACGATGAGCAGTTCTTC. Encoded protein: CASSLRGTSDDEQFF. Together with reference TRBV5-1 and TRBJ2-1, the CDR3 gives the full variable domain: KAGVTQTPRYLIKTRGQQVTLSCSPISGHRSVSWYQQTPGQGLQFLFEYFSETQRNKGNFPGRFSGRQFSNSRSEMNVSTLELGDSALYLCASSLRGTSDDEQFFGPGTRLTVL.

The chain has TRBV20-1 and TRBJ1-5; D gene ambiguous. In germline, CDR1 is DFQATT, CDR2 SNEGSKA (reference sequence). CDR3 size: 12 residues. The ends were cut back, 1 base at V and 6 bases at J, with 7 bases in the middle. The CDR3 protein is CSARVSIQPQHF. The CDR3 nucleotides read TGCAGTGCTAGAGTTTCTATTCAGCCCCAGCATTTT.

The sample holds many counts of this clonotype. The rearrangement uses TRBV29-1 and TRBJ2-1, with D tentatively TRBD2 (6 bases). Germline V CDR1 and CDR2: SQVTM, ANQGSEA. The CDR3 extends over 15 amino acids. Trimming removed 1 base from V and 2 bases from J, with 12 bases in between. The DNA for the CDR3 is TGCAGCGTTGAAGTCGATAGCGGTCCCTACAATGAGCAGTTCTTC. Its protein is CSVEVDSGPYNEQFF.

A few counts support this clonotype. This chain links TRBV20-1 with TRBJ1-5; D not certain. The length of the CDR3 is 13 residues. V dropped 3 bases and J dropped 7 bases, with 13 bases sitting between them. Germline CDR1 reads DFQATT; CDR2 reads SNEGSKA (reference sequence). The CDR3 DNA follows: TGCAGTGCTAGGAGGACGGGCAGCCAGCCCCAGCATTTT. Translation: CSARRTGSQPQHF.

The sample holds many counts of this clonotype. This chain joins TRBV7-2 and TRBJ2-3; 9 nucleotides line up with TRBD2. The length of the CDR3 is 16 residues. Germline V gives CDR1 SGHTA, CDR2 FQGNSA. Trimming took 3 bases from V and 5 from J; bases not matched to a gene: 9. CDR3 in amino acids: CASSFGSGGHQDTQYF. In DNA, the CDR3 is TGTGCCAGCAGCTTTGGGAGCGGGGGGCATCAAGATACGCAGTATTTT.

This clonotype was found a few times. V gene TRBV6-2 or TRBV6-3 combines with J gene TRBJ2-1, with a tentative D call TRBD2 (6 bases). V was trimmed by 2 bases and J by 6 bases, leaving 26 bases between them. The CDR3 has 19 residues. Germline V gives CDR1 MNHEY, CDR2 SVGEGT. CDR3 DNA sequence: TGTGCCAGCAGTTACAACCCTACACATGGCCAGGAGGGATTCAATGAGCAGTTCTTC. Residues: CASSYNPTHGQEGFNEQFF.

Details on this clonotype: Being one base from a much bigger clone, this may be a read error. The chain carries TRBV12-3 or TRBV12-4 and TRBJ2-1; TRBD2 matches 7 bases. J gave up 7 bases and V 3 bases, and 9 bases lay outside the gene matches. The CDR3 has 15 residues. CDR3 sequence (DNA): TGTGCCAGCAGTTTGGGAGGGGCGTTGTGGAATGAGCAGTTCTTC. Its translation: CASSLGGALWNEQFF.

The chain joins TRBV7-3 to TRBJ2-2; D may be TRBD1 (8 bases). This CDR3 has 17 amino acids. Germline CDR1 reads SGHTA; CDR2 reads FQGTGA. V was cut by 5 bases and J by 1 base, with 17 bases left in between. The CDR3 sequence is CASSPRGGTGNTGELFF. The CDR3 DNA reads TGTGCCAGCAGCCCAAGGGGGGGGACAGGGAACACCGGGGAGCTGTTTTTT.

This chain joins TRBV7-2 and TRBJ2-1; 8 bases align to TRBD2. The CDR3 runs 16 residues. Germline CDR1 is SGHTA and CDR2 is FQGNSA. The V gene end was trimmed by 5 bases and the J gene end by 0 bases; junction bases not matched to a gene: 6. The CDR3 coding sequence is TGTGCCAGCAGCCCGATCGGGACTAGCTCCTACAATGAGCAGTTCTTC. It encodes CASSPIGTSSYNEQFF.

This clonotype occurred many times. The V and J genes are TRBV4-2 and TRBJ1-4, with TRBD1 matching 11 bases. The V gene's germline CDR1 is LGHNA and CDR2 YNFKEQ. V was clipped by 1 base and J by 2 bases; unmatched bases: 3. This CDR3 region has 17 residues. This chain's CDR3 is CASSQAGQGVTNEKLFF. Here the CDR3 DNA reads TGTGCCAGCAGCCAAGCGGGACAGGGGGTTACTAATGAAAAACTGTTTTTT.

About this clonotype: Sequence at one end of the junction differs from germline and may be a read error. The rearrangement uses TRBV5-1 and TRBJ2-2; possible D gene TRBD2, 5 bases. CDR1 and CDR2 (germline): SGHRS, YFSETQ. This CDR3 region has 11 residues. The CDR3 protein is CVSRGTGELFF. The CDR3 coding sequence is TGCGTCAGCAGAGGGACCGGGGAGCTGTTTTTT.

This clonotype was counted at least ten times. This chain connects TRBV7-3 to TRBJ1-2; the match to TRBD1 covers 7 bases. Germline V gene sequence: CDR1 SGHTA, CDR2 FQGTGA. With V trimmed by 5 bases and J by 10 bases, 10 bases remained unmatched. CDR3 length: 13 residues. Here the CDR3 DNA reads TGTGCCAGCAGCGTCCAGAAGACAGGGATCTACACCTTC. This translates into CASSVQKTGIYTF.